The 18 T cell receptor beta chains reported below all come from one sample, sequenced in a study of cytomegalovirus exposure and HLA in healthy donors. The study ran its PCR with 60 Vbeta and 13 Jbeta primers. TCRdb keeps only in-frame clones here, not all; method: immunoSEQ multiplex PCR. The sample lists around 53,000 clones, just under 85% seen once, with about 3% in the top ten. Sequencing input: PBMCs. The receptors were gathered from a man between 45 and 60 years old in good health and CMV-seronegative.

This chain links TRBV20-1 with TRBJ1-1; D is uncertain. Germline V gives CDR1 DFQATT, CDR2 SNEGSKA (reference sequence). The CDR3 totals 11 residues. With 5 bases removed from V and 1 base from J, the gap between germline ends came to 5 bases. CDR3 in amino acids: CSAAGNTEAFF. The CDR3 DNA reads TGCAGTGCTGCAGGGAACACTGAAGCTTTCTTT.

In DNA form, the CDR3 reads TGTGCCAGCAGTTGGACTAGCGGGGCGTGGAATGAGCAGTTCTTC. This encodes CASSWTSGAWNEQFF. The genes are TRBV27 and TRBJ2-1; 12 nucleotides line up with TRBD2. Germline V CDR1 and CDR2: MNHEY, SMNVEV (reference sequence). The CDR3 totals 15 residues. Losses at the gene ends were 4 bases for V and 7 bases for J; bases not matched to a gene: 5.

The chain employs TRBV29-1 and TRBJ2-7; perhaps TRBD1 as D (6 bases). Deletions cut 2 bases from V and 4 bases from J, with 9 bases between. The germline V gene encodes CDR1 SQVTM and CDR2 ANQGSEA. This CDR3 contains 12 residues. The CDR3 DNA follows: TGCAGCGTTGAATTTACAGGGTACGAGCAGTACTTC. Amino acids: CSVEFTGYEQYF.

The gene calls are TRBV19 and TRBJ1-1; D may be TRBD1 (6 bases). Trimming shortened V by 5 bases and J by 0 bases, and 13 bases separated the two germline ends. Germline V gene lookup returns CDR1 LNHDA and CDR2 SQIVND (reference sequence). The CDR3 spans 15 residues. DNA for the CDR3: TGTGCCAGTAGTGTCCGGGACACTATGAACACTGAAGCTTTCTTT. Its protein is CASSVRDTMNTEAFF.

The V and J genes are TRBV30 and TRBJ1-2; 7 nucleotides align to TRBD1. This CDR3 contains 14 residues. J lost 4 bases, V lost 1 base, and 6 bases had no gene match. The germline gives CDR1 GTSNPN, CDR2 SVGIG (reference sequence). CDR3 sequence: CAWSAGQFGYGYTF. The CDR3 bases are TGTGCCTGGAGTGCGGGACAGTTTGGCTATGGCTACACCTTC.

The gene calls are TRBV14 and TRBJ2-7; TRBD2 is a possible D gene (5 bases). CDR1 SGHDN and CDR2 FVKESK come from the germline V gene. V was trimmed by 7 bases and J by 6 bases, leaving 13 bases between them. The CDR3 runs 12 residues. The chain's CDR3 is CASNNGGGEQYF. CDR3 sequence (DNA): TGTGCCAGCAACAACGGAGGCGGCGAGCAGTACTTC.

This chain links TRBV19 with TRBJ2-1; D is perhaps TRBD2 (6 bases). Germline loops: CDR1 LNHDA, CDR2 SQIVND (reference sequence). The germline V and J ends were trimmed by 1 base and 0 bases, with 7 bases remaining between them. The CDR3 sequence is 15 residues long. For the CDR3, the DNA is TGTGCCAGTAGTATAGCGGGGGACTCCTACAATGAGCAGTTCTTC. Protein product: CASSIAGDSYNEQFF.

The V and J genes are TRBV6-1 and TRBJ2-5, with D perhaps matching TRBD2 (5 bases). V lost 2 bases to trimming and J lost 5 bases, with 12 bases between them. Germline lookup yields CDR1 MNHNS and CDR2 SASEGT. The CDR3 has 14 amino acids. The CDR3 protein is CASSEYRGRETQYF. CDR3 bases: TGTGCCAGCAGTGAATATCGGGGTAGGGAGACCCAGTACTTC.

In DNA form, the CDR3 reads TGTGCCAGCAGCTCGTCTAGCCGGGAGACCCAGTACTTC. It translates to CASSSSSRETQYF. This chain uses TRBV7-2 with TRBJ2-5; D might be TRBD2 (5 bases). The CDR3 loop spans 13 amino acids. V was clipped by 4 bases and J by 5 bases, with 11 bases between them. Looked up from germline, CDR1 is SGHTA and CDR2 is FQGNSA. Complete variable domain (other parts from reference TRBV7-2 and TRBJ2-5): GAGVSQSPSNKVTEKGKDVELRCDPISGHTALYWYRQSLGQGLEFLIYFQGNSAPDKSGLPSDRFSAERTGGSVSTLTIQRTQQEDSAVYLCASSSSSRETQYFGPGTRLLVL.

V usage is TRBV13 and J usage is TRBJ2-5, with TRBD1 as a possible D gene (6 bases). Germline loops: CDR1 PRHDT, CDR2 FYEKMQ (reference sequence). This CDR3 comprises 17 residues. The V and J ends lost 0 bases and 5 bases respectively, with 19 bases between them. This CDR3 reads CASSLGTYRELVETQYF. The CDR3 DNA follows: TGTGCCAGCAGCTTAGGAACCTACAGGGAACTGGTGGAGACCCAGTACTTC.

Here the CDR3 reads CASSPDGTGRGNTEAFF. CDR3 bases: TGTGCCAGCTCACCTGACGGGACAGGGCGGGGGAACACTGAAGCTTTCTTT. V and J are TRBV18 and TRBJ1-1; 9 positions agree with TRBD1. J gave up 1 base and V 3 bases, and 9 bases lay outside the gene matches. The germline gives CDR1 KGHSH, CDR2 LQKENI. There are 17 residues in the CDR3.

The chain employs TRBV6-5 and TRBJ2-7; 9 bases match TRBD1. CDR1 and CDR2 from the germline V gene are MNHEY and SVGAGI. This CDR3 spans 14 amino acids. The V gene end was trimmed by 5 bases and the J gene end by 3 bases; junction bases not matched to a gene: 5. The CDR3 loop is CASSRPGQGYEQYF. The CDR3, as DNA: TGTGCCAGCAGTCGGCCGGGACAGGGCTACGAGCAGTACTTC.

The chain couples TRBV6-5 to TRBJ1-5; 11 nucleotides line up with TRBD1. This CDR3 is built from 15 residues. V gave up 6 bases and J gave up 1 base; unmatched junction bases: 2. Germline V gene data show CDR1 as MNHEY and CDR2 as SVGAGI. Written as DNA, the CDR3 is TGTGCCAGCAGGGGGGACAGGGGGAGCAATCAGCCCCAGCATTTT. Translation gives CASRGDRGSNQPQHF.

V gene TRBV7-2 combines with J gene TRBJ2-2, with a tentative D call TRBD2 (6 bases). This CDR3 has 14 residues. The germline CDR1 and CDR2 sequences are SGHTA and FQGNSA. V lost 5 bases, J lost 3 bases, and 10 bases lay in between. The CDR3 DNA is TGTGCCAGCAGCAAGACTAGGGACACCGGGGAGCTGTTTTTT. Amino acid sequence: CASSKTRDTGELFF. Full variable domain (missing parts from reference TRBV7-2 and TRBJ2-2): GAGVSQSPSNKVTEKGKDVELRCDPISGHTALYWYRQSLGQGLEFLIYFQGNSAPDKSGLPSDRFSAERTGGSVSTLTIQRTQQEDSAVYLCASSKTRDTGELFFGEGSRLTVL.

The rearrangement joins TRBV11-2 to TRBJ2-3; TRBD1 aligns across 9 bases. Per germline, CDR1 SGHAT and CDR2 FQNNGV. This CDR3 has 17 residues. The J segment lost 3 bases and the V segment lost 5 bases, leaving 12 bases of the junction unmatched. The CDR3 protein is CASSPGTGRRETDTQYF. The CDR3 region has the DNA TGTGCCAGCAGCCCTGGGACAGGGAGGCGGGAGACAGATACGCAGTATTTT.

CDR3 sequence: CASSPKGWAEKLFF. DNA for the CDR3: TGTGCCAGCAGCCCCAAAGGCTGGGCTGAAAAACTGTTTTTT. The chain links TRBV9 to TRBJ1-4, with D uncertain. V was shortened by 4 bases and J by 7 bases, with 14 bases between the two germline ends. The CDR3 contains 14 residues. CDR1 SGDLS and CDR2 YYNGEE come from the germline V gene.

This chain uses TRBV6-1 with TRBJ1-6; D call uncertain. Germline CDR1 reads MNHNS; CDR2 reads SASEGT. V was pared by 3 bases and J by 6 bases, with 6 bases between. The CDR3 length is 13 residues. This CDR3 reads CASSESTNSPLHF. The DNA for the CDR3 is TGTGCCAGCAGTGAGAGTACTAATTCACCCCTCCACTTT.

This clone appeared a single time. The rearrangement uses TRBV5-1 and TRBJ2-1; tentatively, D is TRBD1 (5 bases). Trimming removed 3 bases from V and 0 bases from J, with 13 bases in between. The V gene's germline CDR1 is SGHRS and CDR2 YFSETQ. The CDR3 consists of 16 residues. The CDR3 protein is CASSSQTAPSYNEQFF. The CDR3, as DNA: TGCGCCAGCAGCTCCCAGACAGCTCCCTCCTACAATGAGCAGTTCTTC.